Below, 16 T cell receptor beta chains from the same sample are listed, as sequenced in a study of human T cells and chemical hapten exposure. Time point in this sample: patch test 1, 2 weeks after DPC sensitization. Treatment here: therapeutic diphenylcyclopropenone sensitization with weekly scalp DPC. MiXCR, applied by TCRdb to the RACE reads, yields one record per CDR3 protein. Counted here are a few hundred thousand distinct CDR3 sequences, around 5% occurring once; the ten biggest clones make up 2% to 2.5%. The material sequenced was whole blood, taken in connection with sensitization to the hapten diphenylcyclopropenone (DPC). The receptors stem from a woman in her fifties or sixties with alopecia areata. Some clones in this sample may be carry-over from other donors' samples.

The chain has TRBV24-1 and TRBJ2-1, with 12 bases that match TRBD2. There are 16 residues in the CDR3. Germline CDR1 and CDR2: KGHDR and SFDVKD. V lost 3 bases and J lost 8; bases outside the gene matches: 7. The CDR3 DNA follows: TGTGCCACCAGTGATCAGCTAGCGGGAGGGCCAGATGAGCAGTTCTTC. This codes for CATSDQLAGGPDEQFF.

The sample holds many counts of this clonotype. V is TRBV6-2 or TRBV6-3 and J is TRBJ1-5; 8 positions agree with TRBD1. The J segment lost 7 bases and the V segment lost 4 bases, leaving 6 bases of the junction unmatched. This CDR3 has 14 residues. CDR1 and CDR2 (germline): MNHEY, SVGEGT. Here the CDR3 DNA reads TGTGCCAGCAGTTCGACAGGGGCGGGACAGCCCCAGCATTTT. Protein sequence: CASSSTGAGQPQHF.

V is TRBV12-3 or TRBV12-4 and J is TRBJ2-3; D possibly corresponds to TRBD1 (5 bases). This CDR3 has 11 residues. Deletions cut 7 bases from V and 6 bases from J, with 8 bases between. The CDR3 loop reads CASTPGDTQYF. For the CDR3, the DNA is TGTGCCAGCACCCCAGGGGATACGCAGTATTTT.

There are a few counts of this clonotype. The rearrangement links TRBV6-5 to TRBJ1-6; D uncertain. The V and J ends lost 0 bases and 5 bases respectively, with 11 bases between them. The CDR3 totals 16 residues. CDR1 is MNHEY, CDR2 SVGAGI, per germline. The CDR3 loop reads CASSYSGWANNSPLHF. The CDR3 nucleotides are TGTGCCAGCAGTTACTCAGGGTGGGCTAATAATTCACCCCTCCACTTT.

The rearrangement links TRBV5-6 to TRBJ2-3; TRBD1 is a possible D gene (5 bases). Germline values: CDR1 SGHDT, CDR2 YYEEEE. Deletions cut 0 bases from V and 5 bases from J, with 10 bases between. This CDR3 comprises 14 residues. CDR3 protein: CASSLEQGRDTQYF. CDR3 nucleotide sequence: TGTGCCAGCAGCTTGGAGCAGGGCCGAGATACGCAGTATTTT. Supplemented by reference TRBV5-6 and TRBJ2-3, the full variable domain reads DAGVTQSPTHLIKTRGQQVTLRCSPKSGHDTVSWYQQALGQGPQFIFQYYEEEERQRGNFPDRFSGHQFPNYSSELNVNALLLGDSALYLCASSLEQGRDTQYFGPGTRLTVL.

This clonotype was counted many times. As DNA, the CDR3 is TGTGCCAGCAGGAAGGGACAGAACACTGAAGCTTTCTTT. This gives the protein CASRKGQNTEAFF. The gene calls are TRBV2 and TRBJ1-1; TRBD1 might be the D (6 bases). Germline CDR1 SNHLY, CDR2 FYNNEI. The CDR3 extends over 13 amino acids. Trimming stripped 6 bases from V and 1 base from J, with 9 bases between.

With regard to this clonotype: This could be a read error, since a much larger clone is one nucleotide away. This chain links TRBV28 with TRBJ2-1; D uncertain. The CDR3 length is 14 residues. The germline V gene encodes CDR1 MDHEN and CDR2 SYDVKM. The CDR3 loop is CASSDLGRYNEQLF. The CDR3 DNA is TGTGCCAGCAGCGACTTGGGCAGATACAATGAGCAGTTATTC.

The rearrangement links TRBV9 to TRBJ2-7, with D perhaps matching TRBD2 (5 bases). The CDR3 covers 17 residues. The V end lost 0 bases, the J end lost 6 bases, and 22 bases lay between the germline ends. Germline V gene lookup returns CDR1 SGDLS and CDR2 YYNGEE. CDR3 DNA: TGTGCCAGCAGCGTAGACGCGGTTGGAGTAAGGAGCGGCGAGCAGTACTTC. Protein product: CASSVDAVGVRSGEQYF.

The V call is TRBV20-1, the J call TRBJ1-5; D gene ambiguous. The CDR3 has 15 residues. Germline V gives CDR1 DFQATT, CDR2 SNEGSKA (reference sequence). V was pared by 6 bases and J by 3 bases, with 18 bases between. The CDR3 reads CSASGGNEINQPQHF. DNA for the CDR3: TGCAGTGCCTCAGGAGGTAATGAGATCAATCAGCCCCAGCATTTT.

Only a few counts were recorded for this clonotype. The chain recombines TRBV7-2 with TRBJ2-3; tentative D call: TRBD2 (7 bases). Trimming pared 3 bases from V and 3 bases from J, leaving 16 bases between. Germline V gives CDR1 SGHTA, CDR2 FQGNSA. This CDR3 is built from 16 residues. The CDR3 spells CASSFSGGGVTDTQYF. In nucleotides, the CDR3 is TGTGCCAGCAGCTTCTCGGGGGGCGGAGTAACAGATACGCAGTATTTT.

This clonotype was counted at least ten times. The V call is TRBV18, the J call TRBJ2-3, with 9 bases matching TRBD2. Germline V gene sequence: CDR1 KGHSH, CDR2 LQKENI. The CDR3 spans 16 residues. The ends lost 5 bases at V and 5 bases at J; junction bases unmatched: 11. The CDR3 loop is CASSAVAGDNQDTQYF. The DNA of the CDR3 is TGTGCCAGCTCAGCCGTAGCGGGAGATAATCAAGATACGCAGTATTTT. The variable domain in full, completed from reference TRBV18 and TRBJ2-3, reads NAGVMQNPRHLVRRRGQEARLRCSPMKGHSHVYWYRQLPEEGLKFMVYLQKENIIDESGMPKERFSAEFPKEGPSILRIQQVVRGDSAAYFCASSAVAGDNQDTQYFGPGTRLTVL.

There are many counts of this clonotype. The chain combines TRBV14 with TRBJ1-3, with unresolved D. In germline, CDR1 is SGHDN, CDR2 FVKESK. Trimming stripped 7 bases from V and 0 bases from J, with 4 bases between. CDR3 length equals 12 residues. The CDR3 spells CASTVSGNTIYF. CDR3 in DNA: TGTGCCAGCACCGTCTCTGGAAACACCATATATTTT.

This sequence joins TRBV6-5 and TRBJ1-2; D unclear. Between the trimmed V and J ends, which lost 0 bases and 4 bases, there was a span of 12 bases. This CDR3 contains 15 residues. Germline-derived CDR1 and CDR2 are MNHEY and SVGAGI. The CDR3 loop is CASSYSALGGYGYTF. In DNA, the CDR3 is TGTGCCAGCAGTTACTCGGCCTTGGGAGGCTATGGCTACACCTTC.

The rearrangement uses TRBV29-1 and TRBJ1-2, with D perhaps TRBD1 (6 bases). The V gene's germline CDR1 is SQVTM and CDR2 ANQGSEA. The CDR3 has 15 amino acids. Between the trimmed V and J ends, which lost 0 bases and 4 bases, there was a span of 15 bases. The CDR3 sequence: CSVEDERGAAYGYTF. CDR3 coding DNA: TGCAGCGTTGAAGATGAGCGGGGGGCGGCCTATGGCTACACCTTC.

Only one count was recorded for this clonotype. This CDR3 is CASRPGSTGELFF. CDR3 DNA: TGTGCCAGCCGTCCAGGGTCAACCGGGGAGCTGTTTTTT. The rearrangement joins TRBV2 to TRBJ2-2; D might be TRBD1 (5 bases). Trimming pared 8 bases from V and 5 bases from J, leaving 12 bases between. The CDR3 runs to 13 residues. CDR1 is SNHLY, CDR2 FYNNEI, per germline.

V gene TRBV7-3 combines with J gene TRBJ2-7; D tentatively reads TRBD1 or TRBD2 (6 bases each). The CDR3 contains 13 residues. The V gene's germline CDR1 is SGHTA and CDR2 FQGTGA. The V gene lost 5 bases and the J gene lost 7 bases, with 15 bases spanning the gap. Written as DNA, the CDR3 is TGTGCCAGCAGCAAAGGGGGGCGTGATGAGCAGTACTTC. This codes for CASSKGGRDEQYF.